Sequencing of this TCR beta chain was carried out in a study of cytomegalovirus exposure and HLA in healthy donors. Study-wide results and limits: In all likelihood, a cluster of highly shared sequence variants was a sequencing artifact. According to an earlier analysis, most TCR beta V segments yielded productive rearrangements about 90% or about 30% of the time.

The PCR was carried out with 60 Vbeta primers and 13 Jbeta primers. Generated by immunoSEQ multiplex PCR, the TCRdb table keeps only in-frame clones and is missing some. In the table there are 100,000 to 150,000 clones, over 60% of which are singletons. From germline, CDR1 is SGHNT and CDR2 YYREEE (reference sequence). Trimming at V came to 9 bases and at J to 7 bases, leaving 13 bases not matched to a gene. The CDR3 contains 14 residues. In the case of this clone: What it binds is not known.

Healthy donors of bone marrow made up the group. The receptor's source is a woman between 35 and 50 years old in good health and CMV-seropositive. V is TRBV5-4 and J is TRBJ2-7, with 10 bases fitting TRBD2. Sequenced material: PBMCs. The CDR3 DNA follows: TGTGCCACATCTCGAGCGGGAGGGTTCCAAGAGCAGTACTTC. Protein product: CATSRAGGFQEQYF.